A single sample gave rise to the 11 T cell receptor beta chains below, sequenced in a study of shared clonotypes between healthy human individuals. Sequencing was performed with immunoSEQ multiplex PCR; in TCRdb, only in-frame clones are kept and a portion is missing. The repertoire has 450,000 to 500,000 clones, around three quarters of them found once; the top ten carry less than 15%. Sequenced input: PBMCs. All receptors come from a woman in her forties in good health. Some clones in this sample may be carry-over from other donors' samples.

The chain's CDR3 is CASSPLGTPGQPDLMNTEAFF. In DNA, the CDR3 is TGCGCCAGCAGCCCCCTTGGGACTCCGGGACAGCCCGATCTTATGAACACTGAAGCTTTCTTT. J is TRBJ1-1 and V is TRBV4-1; 7 bases align to TRBD1. J gave up 0 bases and V 4 bases, and 23 bases lay outside the gene matches. This CDR3 is 21 amino acids long. Germline V gene lookup returns CDR1 MGHRA and CDR2 YSYEKL.

A few counts support this clone. The chain combines TRBV28 with TRBJ1-5; 7 positions agree with TRBD1. V was clipped by 5 bases and J by 0 bases; unmatched bases: 7. Looked up from germline, CDR1 is MDHEN and CDR2 is SYDVKM. The CDR3 is 16 residues long. The CDR3: CASSALGTASNQPQHF. The CDR3, as DNA: TGTGCCAGCAGTGCCTTAGGGACAGCTAGCAATCAGCCCCAGCATTTT.

CDR3: CASSPMVGTGELFF. The CDR3 region has the DNA TGTGCCAGCAGCCCGATGGTGGGGACCGGGGAGCTGTTTTTT. The genes are TRBV7-3 and TRBJ2-2, with unresolved D. The CDR3 consists of 14 residues. Trimming stripped 5 bases from V and 5 bases from J, with 12 bases between. The germline CDR1 and CDR2 sequences are SGHTA and FQGTGA.

V usage is TRBV9 and J usage is TRBJ2-5; a weak D match, TRBD2 (5 bases). Per germline, CDR1 SGDLS and CDR2 YYNGEE. CDR3 size: 14 residues. The germline V and J ends were trimmed by 4 bases and 5 bases, with 15 bases remaining between them. CDR3 amino acids: CASSLGLRGETQYF. CDR3 in DNA: TGTGCCAGCAGCCTTGGACTGAGAGGGGAGACCCAGTACTTC.

The genes are TRBV30 and TRBJ2-1; no reliable D call. The CDR3 is made up of 13 amino acids. Deletions cut 0 bases from V and 6 bases from J, with 9 bases between. The germline V gene encodes CDR1 GTSNPN and CDR2 SVGIG (reference sequence). As DNA, the CDR3 is TGTGCCTGGAGTGTTGCCGACGGCAATGAGCAGTTCTTC. It translates to CAWSVADGNEQFF.

The chain is built from TRBV10-3 and TRBJ2-5; possible D gene TRBD2, 6 bases. CDR1 is ENHRY and CDR2 is SYGVKD in the germline V gene. This CDR3 spans 13 amino acids. Trimming pared 6 bases from V and 2 bases from J, leaving 10 bases between. The CDR3, as DNA: TGTGCCATCAGCCGCCGGGAGCAAGAGACCCAGTACTTC. Protein sequence: CAISRREQETQYF.

V gene TRBV2 combines with J gene TRBJ2-5, with 12 bases that match TRBD2. This CDR3 has 14 amino acids. The germline CDR1 and CDR2 sequences are SNHLY and FYNNEI. Trimming at V came to 5 bases and at J to 3 bases, leaving 1 base not matched to a gene. The CDR3 DNA reads TGTGCCAGCAGTAGGACTAGCGGGGAAGAGACCCAGTACTTC. It is translated as CASSRTSGEETQYF.

The J gene is TRBJ1-2, the V gene TRBV28; 7 bases align to TRBD1. This CDR3 has 14 amino acids. The V and J ends lost 4 bases and 4 bases, in that order; junction bases with no gene match: 6. Germline V gene sequence: CDR1 MDHEN, CDR2 SYDVKM. The chain's CDR3 is CASSSGTAFYGYTF. Here the CDR3 DNA reads TGTGCCAGCAGTTCGGGGACAGCTTTCTATGGCTACACCTTC.

The rearrangement uses TRBV7-3 and TRBJ2-1, with unresolved D. The CDR3 sequence is 15 residues long. V dropped 1 base and J dropped 2 bases, with 9 bases sitting between them. Looked up from germline, CDR1 is SGHTA and CDR2 is FQGTGA. CDR3 protein: CASSLSSGPYNEQFF. CDR3 DNA: TGTGCCAGCAGCTTAAGTTCCGGACCCTACAATGAGCAGTTCTTC.

The chain combines TRBV2 with TRBJ1-5; D call uncertain. Germline V lookup: CDR1 SNHLY, CDR2 FYNNEI. CDR3 size: 13 residues. Trimming removed 6 bases at V and 4 bases at J, with 10 bases between. CDR3 sequence reads: CASSDILNQPQHF. The CDR3 bases are TGTGCCAGCAGCGACATACTTAATCAGCCCCAGCATTTT.

The V call is TRBV29-1, the J call TRBJ1-5, with a weak D call TRBD1 (6 bases). Germline V lookup: CDR1 SQVTM, CDR2 ANQGSEA. V was trimmed by 2 bases and J by 6 bases, leaving 11 bases between them. The CDR3 is made up of 13 amino acids. The CDR3 DNA reads TGCAGCGTTGAAAGGGGGGCTGGTCAGCCCCAGCATTTT. It codes for CSVERGAGQPQHF.